This T cell receptor beta chain is from a study of monozygotic twins with inflammatory bowel disease. TCRdb reprocessed the 5' RACE reads, with one entry per CDR3 protein and no DNA. The table lists over 350,000 distinct CDR3 sequences, with just over 2.5% in the top ten. Study findings and constraints: Twins with IBD had fewer clonotypes in common with others than healthy twins, particularly during disease activity. By inverse Simpson index, TCRbeta diversity was lower in IBD patients than in healthy co-twins.

The CDR3 totals 15 residues. Germline-derived CDR1 and CDR2 are DFQATT and SNEGSKA (reference sequence). Notes on this clonotype: The antigen remains undetermined.

V usage is TRBV20-1 and J usage is TRBJ2-1. The receptor was derived from a human donor with ulcerative colitis or Crohn's disease, or a healthy co-twin of an affected twin (not recorded which). The sequenced material came from blood. The CDR3 region is CSAREMTQIYNEQFF.